The entry below describes one T cell receptor beta chain. The antigen is not known. This CDR3 comprises 13 residues. V was pared by 3 bases and J by 9 bases, with 12 bases between. Per germline, CDR1 SEHNR and CDR2 FQNEAQ (reference sequence). It was with a sample-barcoded 5' primer and a J-beta primer mix that a second PCR of about 6 to 12 cycles was run. TCRdb passed the 5' RACE reads through MiXCR, listing each CDR3 protein once. Of over 1,300,000 distinct CDR3 sequences in the sample, 45% to 70% were seen once. These data originate in a study of blood T cells in healthy people across ages. Broader study findings: Naive and antigen-experienced cells could not be conclusively compared, given unsorted PBMCs.

The chain is built from TRBV7-9 and TRBJ2-4, with a weak D call TRBD1 (7 bases). The sequenced sample consisted of blood. The origin of this receptor is a man between 18 and 35 years old in good health. CDR3 loop: CASSLGGQIIQYF. The CDR3 nucleotides are TGTGCCAGCAGCTTGGGGGGACAGATCATTCAGTACTTC.